These 3 T cell receptor beta chains share one sample of origin, sequenced in a study of cytomegalovirus exposure and HLA in healthy donors. With 60 Vbeta and 13 Jbeta primers, the PCR was carried out. Using immunoSEQ multiplex PCR, the repertoire was profiled, and TCRdb retains in-frame clones only, with some absent. Of under 200,000 clones in the sample, around three quarters are singletons; the top ten hold approximately 0.73%. Input material: PBMCs. The receptors shown here come from a woman aged 40 to 49 in good health and CMV-seronegative.

This chain connects TRBV2 to TRBJ2-1; TRBD2 matches at 12 bases. The CDR3 spans 18 residues. Trimming cost V 7 bases and J 12 bases; bases outside gene matches: 22. CDR1 SNHLY and CDR2 FYNNEI come from the germline V gene. The DNA of the CDR3 is TGTGCCAGCACCGCAGGGACTAGCGGGCTTACACGCGCCGGGGGGCAGTTCTTC. Its protein is CASTAGTSGLTRAGGQFF.

The chain has TRBV30 and TRBJ1-1; 7 bases are shared with TRBD1. There are 13 residues in the CDR3. Germline CDR1 is GTSNPN and CDR2 is SVGIG (reference sequence). The trim removed 3 bases at V and 5 bases at J, leaving 6 bases unmatched. CDR3 region: CAWRLAGGTEAFF. DNA for the CDR3: TGTGCCTGGAGATTGGCAGGGGGGACTGAAGCTTTCTTT.

J is TRBJ2-1 and V is TRBV7-9; possible D gene TRBD2, 5 bases. Germline-derived CDR1 and CDR2 are SEHNR and FQNEAQ (reference sequence). This CDR3 comprises 15 residues. Between the trimmed V and J ends, which lost 5 bases and 6 bases, there was a span of 17 bases. CDR3 protein: CASSAKLGIRNEQFF. The DNA of the CDR3 is TGTGCCAGCAGCGCCAAACTAGGAATCCGCAATGAGCAGTTCTTC.